The 26 T cell receptor beta chains presented below share a single source sample, sequenced in a study of monozygotic twins with inflammatory bowel disease. One entry per CDR3 protein, without DNA, is what TCRdb gives after re-calling the 5' RACE reads. The sample table sets out approximately 340,000 distinct CDR3 sequences. The sequenced sample was blood. The receptors derive from a human donor with ulcerative colitis or Crohn's disease, or a healthy co-twin of an affected twin (not recorded which).

V usage is TRBV4-3 and J usage is TRBJ1-1. Germline V gene sequence: CDR1 LGHNA, CDR2 YSLEER. The CDR3 has 14 residues. The CDR3 reads CASSLLLGSTEAFF.

The V call is TRBV4-1, the J call TRBJ2-5; with no DNA, the TCRdb D assignment of TRBD2 cannot be verified. The CDR3 sequence is 17 residues long. Germline V gene sequence: CDR1 MGHRA, CDR2 YSYEKL. CDR3 region: CASSQDPSGRVKETQYF.

The CDR3 protein is CASRQGISSYNEQFF. This chain uses TRBV12-3 or TRBV12-4 with TRBJ2-1. The CDR3 length is 15 residues.

The rearrangement links TRBV28 to TRBJ1-1; TCRdb reports TRBD1, a call that lacks DNA to check it against. This CDR3 contains 14 residues. Germline V CDR1 and CDR2: MDHEN, SYDVKM. The CDR3 reads CASSWAGEGTEAFF.

V is TRBV20-1 and J is TRBJ1-3. This CDR3 comprises 13 residues. CDR1 is DFQATT and CDR2 is SNEGSKA in the germline V gene (reference sequence). This CDR3 reads CSALAADGNTIYF.

The chain is built from TRBV15 and TRBJ2-2; TCRdb's assignment of TRBD2 cannot be checked, as there is no DNA. Germline V gives CDR1 LNHNV, CDR2 YYDKDF (reference sequence). The CDR3 consists of 14 residues. CDR3 in amino acids: CATRGGGAPGELFF.

The J gene is TRBJ1-5, the V gene TRBV30. The CDR3 extends over 14 amino acids. Germline lookup yields CDR1 GTSNPN and CDR2 SVGIG (reference sequence). CDR3 sequence reads: CAWSEGLSNQPQHF.

The chain uses TRBV2 and TRBJ2-1; as DNA is missing, the TRBD1 call by TCRdb cannot be tested. CDR1 and CDR2 (germline): SNHLY, FYNNEI. This CDR3 is 12 amino acids long. The CDR3 spells CASSVGSPEQFF.

The chain has TRBV27 and TRBJ2-1; the TRBD1 assignment by TCRdb is unverifiable without DNA. The germline gives CDR1 MNHEY, CDR2 SMNVEV (reference sequence). The CDR3 sequence is 13 residues long. CDR3 sequence: CASRPYEGNEQFF.

This chain joins TRBV29-1 and TRBJ1-3; the D gene TCRdb calls, TRBD1, cannot be checked with no DNA. Looked up from germline, CDR1 is SQVTM and CDR2 is ANQGSEA. The CDR3 is 14 amino acids. CDR3 region: CSVRTRAPGNTIYF.

The V call is TRBV20-1, the J call TRBJ2-5; the D call from TCRdb, TRBD1, cannot be confirmed without DNA. This CDR3 has 11 residues. CDR1 and CDR2 (germline): DFQATT, SNEGSKA (reference sequence). The chain's CDR3 is CSAIRGETQYF.

This sequence joins TRBV3-1 and TRBJ2-2; TCRdb reports TRBD1, a call that lacks DNA to check it against. The CDR3 sequence is 16 residues long. Germline lookup yields CDR1 LGHDT and CDR2 YNNKEL (reference sequence). The CDR3 protein is CASSLRQGNVAGELFF.

The CDR3 spells CSAASGPYEQYF. The rearrangement joins TRBV20-1 to TRBJ2-7. The V gene's germline CDR1 is DFQATT and CDR2 SNEGSKA (reference sequence). The CDR3 is 12 amino acids.

The CDR3 loop is CAISEPGLMEQFF. J is TRBJ2-1 and V is TRBV10-3; TCRdb outputs TRBD2, but without DNA this stays unchecked. This CDR3 is 13 amino acids long. Per the germline V gene, CDR1 is ENHRY and CDR2 is SYGVKD.

This chain connects TRBV12-3 or TRBV12-4 to TRBJ2-7; TCRdb's D call of TRBD1 is untestable without DNA. CDR3 length: 14 amino acids. This chain's CDR3 is CASSPRGQSTEQYF.

The chain combines TRBV12-3 or TRBV12-4 with TRBJ2-4. CDR3 size: 11 residues. Here the CDR3 reads CASSLAVIQYF.

The chain joins TRBV5-1 to TRBJ2-1; the TCRdb D gene call, TRBD2, has no DNA to confirm it. Germline loops: CDR1 SGHRS, CDR2 YFSETQ. This CDR3 spans 17 amino acids. CDR3 sequence reads: CASSLGLTSGRENEQFF.

The chain uses TRBV20-1 and TRBJ2-1; TCRdb selects TRBD2, and the lack of DNA leaves this call unchecked. Germline values: CDR1 DFQATT, CDR2 SNEGSKA (reference sequence). The CDR3 loop spans 15 amino acids. The CDR3 reads CSASLSSGRNNEQFF.

The genes are TRBV28 and TRBJ2-4; the TRBD2 assignment by TCRdb is unverifiable without DNA. The CDR3 is made up of 14 amino acids. Germline CDR1 MDHEN, CDR2 SYDVKM. The CDR3 region is CATLALPAKNIQYF.

The rearrangement links TRBV5-1 to TRBJ2-3; with no DNA, the TCRdb D assignment of TRBD1 cannot be verified. The CDR3 contains 13 residues. Germline V gives CDR1 SGHRS, CDR2 YFSETQ. CDR3 in amino acids: CASSRDGTDTQYF.

V and J are TRBV12-3 or TRBV12-4 and TRBJ2-7. The CDR3 has 15 amino acids. Here the CDR3 reads CASSFGYGDSYEQYF.

This chain uses TRBV20-1 with TRBJ2-2; TCRdb names TRBD1, which stays unverified in the absence of DNA. Germline assignment: CDR1 DFQATT and CDR2 SNEGSKA (reference sequence). The CDR3 length is 15 residues. CDR3 protein: CSARFWGRGTGELFF.

The chain couples TRBV5-6 to TRBJ1-1; with no DNA, the TCRdb D assignment of TRBD1 cannot be verified. This CDR3 region has 15 residues. The germline gives CDR1 SGHDT, CDR2 YYEEEE. This chain's CDR3 is CASSVTGWGNTEAFF.

The chain uses TRBV7-8 and TRBJ2-7; without DNA, the TCRdb call of TRBD2 cannot be checked. The CDR3 contains 15 residues. CDR1 SGHVS and CDR2 FQNEAQ come from the germline V gene. CDR3 sequence: CASSLAREGPYEQYF. The full variable domain, its missing parts supplied by reference TRBV7-8 and TRBJ2-7, is GAGVSQSPRYKVAKRGQDVALRCDPISGHVSLFWYQQALGQGPEFLTYFQNEAQLDKSGLPSDRFFAERPEGSVSTLKIQRTQQEDSAVYLCASSLAREGPYEQYFGPGTRLTVT.

The chain is built from TRBV30 and TRBJ1-2. CDR3 length equals 17 residues. CDR1 and CDR2 from the germline V gene are GTSNPN and SVGIG (reference sequence). The chain's CDR3 is CAWSVYPRTASNYGYTF.

The rearrangement links TRBV5-1 to TRBJ1-1; TCRdb's D gene call, TRBD1, goes unchecked for lack of DNA. Germline lookup yields CDR1 SGHRS and CDR2 YFSETQ. The CDR3 covers 15 residues. The CDR3 is CASSLSTQGVAEAFF.